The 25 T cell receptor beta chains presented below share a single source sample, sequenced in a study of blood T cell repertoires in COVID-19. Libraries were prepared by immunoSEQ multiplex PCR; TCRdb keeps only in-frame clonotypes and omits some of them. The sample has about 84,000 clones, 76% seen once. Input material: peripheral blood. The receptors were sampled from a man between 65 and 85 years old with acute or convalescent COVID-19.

The chain's CDR3 is CASSSTGSGTDTQYF. As DNA, the CDR3 is TGTGCCAGCAGTTCTACAGGGTCGGGCACAGATACGCAGTATTTT. The rearrangement links TRBV28 to TRBJ2-3; possible D gene TRBD1, 6 bases. This CDR3 has 15 amino acids. V was clipped by 4 bases and J by 1 base, with 12 bases between them. Germline CDR1 is MDHEN and CDR2 is SYDVKM.

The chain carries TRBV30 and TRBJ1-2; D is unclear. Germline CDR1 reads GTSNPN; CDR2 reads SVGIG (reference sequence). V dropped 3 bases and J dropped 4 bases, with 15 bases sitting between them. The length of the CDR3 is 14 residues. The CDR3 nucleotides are TGTGCCTGGAGAGGACCGACGGCGGGCTATGGCTACACCTTC. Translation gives CAWRGPTAGYGYTF.

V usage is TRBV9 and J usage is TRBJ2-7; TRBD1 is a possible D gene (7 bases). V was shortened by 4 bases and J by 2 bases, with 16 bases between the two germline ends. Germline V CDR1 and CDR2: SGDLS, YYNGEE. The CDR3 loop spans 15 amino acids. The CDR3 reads CASSPQGGPAYEQYF. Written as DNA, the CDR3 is TGTGCCAGCAGCCCCCAGGGGGGACCGGCCTACGAGCAGTACTTC. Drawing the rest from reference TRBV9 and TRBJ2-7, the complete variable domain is DSGVTQTPKHLITATGQRVTLRCSPRSGDLSVYWYQQSLDQGLQFLIQYYNGEERAKGNILERFSAQQFPDLHSELNLSSLELGDSALYFCASSPQGGPAYEQYFGPGTRLTVT.

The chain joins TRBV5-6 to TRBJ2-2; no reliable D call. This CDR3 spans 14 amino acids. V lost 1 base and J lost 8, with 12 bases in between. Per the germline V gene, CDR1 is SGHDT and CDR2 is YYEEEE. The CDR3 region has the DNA TGTGCCAGCAGCTTGCAAACAGCCTCGGGGGAGCTGTTTTTT. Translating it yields CASSLQTASGELFF.

CDR3 residues: CASSQVEGQNTEAFF. The DNA of the CDR3 is TGCGCCAGCAGCCAAGTGGAGGGGCAGAACACTGAAGCTTTCTTT. The chain has TRBV4-1 and TRBJ1-1; maybe TRBD1 (5 bases). Trimming shortened V by 1 base and J by 1 base, and 10 bases separated the two germline ends. Germline CDR1 and CDR2: MGHRA and YSYEKL. This CDR3 comprises 15 residues.

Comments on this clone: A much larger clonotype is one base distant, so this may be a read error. CDR3 residues: CASSDRGSNQPQYF. For the CDR3, the DNA is TGTGCCAGCAGTGACAGGGGGAGCAATCAGCCCCAGTATTTT. This chain connects TRBV6-1 to TRBJ1-5; 7 bases align to TRBD1. The end of the DNA fits TRBJ2-3 better, so the J call may be wrong. Germline V gene lookup returns CDR1 MNHNS and CDR2 SASEGT. The CDR3 is 14 residues long.

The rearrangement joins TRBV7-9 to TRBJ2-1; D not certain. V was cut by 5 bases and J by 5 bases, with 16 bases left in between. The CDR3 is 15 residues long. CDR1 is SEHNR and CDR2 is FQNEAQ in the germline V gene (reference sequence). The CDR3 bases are TGTGCCAGCAGCGCACCCCCTGACTTAGACAATGAGCAGTTCTTC. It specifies CASSAPPDLDNEQFF.

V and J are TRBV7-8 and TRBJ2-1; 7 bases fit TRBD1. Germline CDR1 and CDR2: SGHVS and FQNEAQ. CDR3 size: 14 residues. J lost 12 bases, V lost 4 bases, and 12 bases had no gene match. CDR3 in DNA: TGTGCCAGCAGCTCTGTAGGGGGCCGCGAGGGGCAGTTCTTC. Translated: CASSSVGGREGQFF.

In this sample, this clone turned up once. The CDR3 protein is CASSYSRMWPQHF. The CDR3, as DNA: TGTGCCAGCAGTTACTCGAGGATGTGGCCCCAGCATTTT. The chain is built from TRBV6-5 and TRBJ1-5; D gene unclear. V lost 0 bases, J lost 9 bases, and 9 bases lay in between. CDR1 MNHEY and CDR2 SVGAGI come from the germline V gene. The CDR3 contains 13 residues.

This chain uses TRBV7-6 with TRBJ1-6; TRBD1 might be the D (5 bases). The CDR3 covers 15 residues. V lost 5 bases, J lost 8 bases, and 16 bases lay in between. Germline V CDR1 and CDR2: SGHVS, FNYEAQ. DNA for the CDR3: TGTGCCAGCAGCGCAAATCAGGGTCTGGATTCACCCCTCCACTTT. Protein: CASSANQGLDSPLHF. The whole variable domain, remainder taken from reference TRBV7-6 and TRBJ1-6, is GAGVSQSPRYKVTKRGQDVALRCDPISGHVSLYWYRQALGQGPEFLTYFNYEAQQDKSGLPNDRFSAERPEGSISTLTIQRTEQRDSAMYRCASSANQGLDSPLHFGNGTRLTVT.

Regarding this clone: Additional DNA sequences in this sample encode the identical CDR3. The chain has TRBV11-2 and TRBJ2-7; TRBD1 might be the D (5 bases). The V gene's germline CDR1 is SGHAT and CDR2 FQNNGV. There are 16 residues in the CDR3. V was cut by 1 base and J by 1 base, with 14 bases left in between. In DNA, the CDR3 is TGTGCCAGCAGCTTAGGGCCTGGCCAGGGATCCTACGAGCAGTACTTC. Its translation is CASSLGPGQGSYEQYF.

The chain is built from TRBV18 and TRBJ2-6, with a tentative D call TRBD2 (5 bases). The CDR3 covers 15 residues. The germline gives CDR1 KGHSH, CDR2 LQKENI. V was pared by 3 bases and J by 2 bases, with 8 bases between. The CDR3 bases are TGTGCCAGCTCACCCACCGGGGCTGGGGCCAACGTCCTGACTTTC. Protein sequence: CASSPTGAGANVLTF.

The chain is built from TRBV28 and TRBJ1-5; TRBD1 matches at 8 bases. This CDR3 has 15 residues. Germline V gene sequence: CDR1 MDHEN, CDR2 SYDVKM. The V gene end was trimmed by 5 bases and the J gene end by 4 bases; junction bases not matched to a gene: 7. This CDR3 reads CASSPWTGRNQPQHF. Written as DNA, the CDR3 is TGTGCCAGCAGTCCCTGGACAGGGCGGAATCAGCCCCAGCATTTT.

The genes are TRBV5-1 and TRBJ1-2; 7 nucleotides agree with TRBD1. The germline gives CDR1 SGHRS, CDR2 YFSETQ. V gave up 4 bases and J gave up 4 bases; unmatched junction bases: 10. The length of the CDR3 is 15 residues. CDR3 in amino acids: CASSPRQGEPYGYTF. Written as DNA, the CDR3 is TGCGCCAGCAGCCCAAGACAGGGCGAACCCTATGGCTACACCTTC.

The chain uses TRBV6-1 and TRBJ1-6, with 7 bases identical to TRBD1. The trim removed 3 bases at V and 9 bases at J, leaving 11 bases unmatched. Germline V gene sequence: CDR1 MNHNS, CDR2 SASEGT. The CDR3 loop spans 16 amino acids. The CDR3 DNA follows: TGTGCCAGCAGTGAGAGGGGGCAGGGCAGGAGTTCACCCCTCCACTTT. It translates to CASSERGQGRSSPLHF.

The CDR3 is CASSGQGSYNEQFF. The CDR3 DNA follows: TGTGCCAGCAGTGGACAGGGCTCCTACAATGAGCAGTTCTTC. This chain uses TRBV7-8 with TRBJ2-1; 8 bases agree with TRBD1. After removal of 6 bases from V and 0 bases from J, the junction contained 1 base not matched to a gene. Germline V gene lookup returns CDR1 SGHVS and CDR2 FQNEAQ. There are 14 residues in the CDR3.

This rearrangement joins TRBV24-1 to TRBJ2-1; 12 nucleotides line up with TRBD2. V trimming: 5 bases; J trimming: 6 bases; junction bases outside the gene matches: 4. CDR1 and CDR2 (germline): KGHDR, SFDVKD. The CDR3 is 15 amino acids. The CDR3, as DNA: TGTGCCACCAGTGGCCTAGCGGGGGGGATCAATGAGCAGTTCTTC. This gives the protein CATSGLAGGINEQFF.

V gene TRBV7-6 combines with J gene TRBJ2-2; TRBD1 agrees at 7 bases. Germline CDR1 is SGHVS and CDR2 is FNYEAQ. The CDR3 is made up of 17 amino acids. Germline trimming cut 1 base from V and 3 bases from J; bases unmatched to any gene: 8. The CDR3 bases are TGTGCCAGCAGCTTAGTTGATGGGACAGCTTACACCGGGGAGCTGTTTTTT. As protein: CASSLVDGTAYTGELFF.

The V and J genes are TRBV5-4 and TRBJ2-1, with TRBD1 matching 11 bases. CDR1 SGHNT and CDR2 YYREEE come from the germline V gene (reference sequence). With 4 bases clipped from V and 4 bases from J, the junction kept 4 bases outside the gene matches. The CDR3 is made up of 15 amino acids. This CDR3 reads CASSGGTGGYNEQFF. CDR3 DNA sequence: TGTGCCAGCAGCGGGGGGACAGGGGGGTACAATGAGCAGTTCTTC. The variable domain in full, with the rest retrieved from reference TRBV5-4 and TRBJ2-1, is ETGVTQSPTHLIKTRGQQVTLRCSSQSGHNTVSWYQQALGQGPQFIFQYYREEENGRGNFPPRFSGLQFPNYSSELNVNALELDDSALYLCASSGGTGGYNEQFFGPGTRLTVL.

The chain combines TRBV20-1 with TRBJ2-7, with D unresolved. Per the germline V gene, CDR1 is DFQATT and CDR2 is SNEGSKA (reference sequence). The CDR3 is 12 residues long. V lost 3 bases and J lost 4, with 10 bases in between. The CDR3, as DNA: TGCAGTGCTAGTTCCGCAGATTACGAGCAGTACTTC. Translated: CSASSADYEQYF.

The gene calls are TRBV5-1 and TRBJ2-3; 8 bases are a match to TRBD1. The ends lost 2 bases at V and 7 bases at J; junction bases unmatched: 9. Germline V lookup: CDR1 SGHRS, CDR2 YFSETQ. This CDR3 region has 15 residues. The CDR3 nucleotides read TGCGCCAGCAGCTTAGAAACAGGGGGGCGGAATACGCAGTATTTT. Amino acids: CASSLETGGRNTQYF.

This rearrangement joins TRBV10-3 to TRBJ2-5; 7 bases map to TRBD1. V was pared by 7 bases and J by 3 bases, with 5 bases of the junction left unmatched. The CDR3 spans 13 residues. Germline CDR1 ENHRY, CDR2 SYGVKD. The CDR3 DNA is TGTGCCATCACCTCGGGACAGAAAGAGACCCAGTACTTC. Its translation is CAITSGQKETQYF.

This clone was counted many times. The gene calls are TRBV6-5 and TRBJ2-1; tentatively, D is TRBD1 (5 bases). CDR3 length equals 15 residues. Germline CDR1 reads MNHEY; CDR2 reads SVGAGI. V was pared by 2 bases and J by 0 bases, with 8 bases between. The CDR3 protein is CASSYQGSSYNEQFF. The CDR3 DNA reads TGTGCCAGCAGTTACCAGGGAAGCTCCTACAATGAGCAGTTCTTC.

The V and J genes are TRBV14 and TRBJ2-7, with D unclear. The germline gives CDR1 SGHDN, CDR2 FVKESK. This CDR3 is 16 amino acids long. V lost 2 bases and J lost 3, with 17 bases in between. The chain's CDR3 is CASSQLIVRHSYEQYF. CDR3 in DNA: TGTGCCAGCAGCCAATTAATAGTGCGACACAGCTACGAGCAGTACTTC.

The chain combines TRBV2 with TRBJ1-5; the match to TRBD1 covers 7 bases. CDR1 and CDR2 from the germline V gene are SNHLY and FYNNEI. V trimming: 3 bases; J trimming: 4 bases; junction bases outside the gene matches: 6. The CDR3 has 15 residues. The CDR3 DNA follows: TGTGCCAGCAGTGACGGGCAGGGGGTTAATCAGCCCCAGCATTTT. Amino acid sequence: CASSDGQGVNQPQHF. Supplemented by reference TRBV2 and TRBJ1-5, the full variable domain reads EPEVTQTPSHQVTQMGQEVILRCVPISNHLYFYWYRQILGQKVEFLVSFYNNEISEKSEIFDDQFSVERPDGSNFTLKIRSTKLEDSAMYFCASSDGQGVNQPQHFGDGTRLSIL.